This TCR beta chain was identified during a study of T cell responses to AZD1222 COVID-19 vaccine. Study findings and constraints: Reportedly, nearly half of unique spike TCRs recognized epitopes outside B.1.351/B.1.1.7 mutations.

Clones were read by immunoSEQ multiplex PCR, and TCRdb kept only the in-frame ones, dropping some. The data show about 120,000 clones, 91% seen once. Germline CDR1 is KGHDR and CDR2 is SFDVKD. The V segment lost 3 bases and the J segment 6 bases; nucleotides outside the gene matches: 2. The CDR3 is 13 amino acids. A remark on this clone: Its antigen remains unidentified.

The chain carries TRBV24-1 and TRBJ2-5, with 8 bases fitting TRBD1. The sequence was obtained from an adult in good health. The input for sequencing was peripheral blood, taken on day 0 of AZD1222 vaccination. The CDR3 loop reads CATSDRTGKTQYF. CDR3 coding DNA: TGTGCCACCAGTGATCGGACAGGGAAGACCCAGTACTTC.